Included here is one TCR beta chain sequence, with context. This specimen comes from a study of blood T cell repertoires in COVID-19. Across the whole study: Acute-phase and convalescent COVID-19 samples originated in the United States, Italy and Spain. T cells, B-cell-depleted T cells, or PBMCs provided the cDNA or gDNA that served as material.

In the original processing: How many nucleated cells were present was estimated from reference gene primer amplification. Only in-frame clones appear in the TCRdb table, and some are missing; sequencing was by immunoSEQ multiplex PCR. The V and J calls and clone size were taken over from that table, and D and trimming were inferred from the DNA. This table holds 22,000 or so clones, approximately 90% found once. The germline V gene encodes CDR1 MNHEY and CDR2 SMNVEV (reference sequence). V lost 6 bases to trimming and J lost 4 bases, with 16 bases between them. This CDR3 comprises 15 residues. The sample consisted of peripheral blood. The V gene is TRBV27, the J gene TRBJ2-1, with a tentative D call TRBD1 (6 bases). The TCR comes from a human donor in a cohort sampled during active COVID-19. The donor label of this sample is uncertain. CDR3 sequence (DNA): TGTGCCAGCAGCTCTGACTTAAGGGGGTACAATGAGCAGTTCTTC. This encodes CASSSDLRGYNEQFF.